Sequencing of this TCR beta chain was carried out in a study of vaccination effects on CD4 cells after COVID-19. Expansion of antigen-specific CD4+ T cells with viral peptide pools was carried out by the ViraFEST assay before sequencing. Cells that had been cultured for about 10 days were the source of isolated CD4+ T cells. This person's SARS-CoV-2 infection, confirmed by PCR, occurred between March and December 2020. The participants, recipients of two vaccine doses, got either BNT162b2 or mRNA-1273. The method was immunoSEQ multiplex PCR; TCRdb's version includes in-frame clones alone and lacks a portion of them. This sample has about 13,000 clones, with around two thirds found just once. The germline gives CDR1 SGDLS, CDR2 YYNGEE. V lost 0 bases and J lost 0, with 5 bases in between. The CDR3 is made up of 14 amino acids. With regard to this clone: The target antigen is unknown.

Sample: CD4+ T cells from PBMCs cultured with HCoV-NL63 spike peptides, taken after COVID-19 vaccination. The source is a human donor who had a prior SARS-CoV-2 infection. This chain uses TRBV9 with TRBJ2-3; D remains ambiguous. The CDR3 loop reads CASSVDSSTDTQYF. CDR3 DNA: TGTGCCAGCAGCGTAGACAGCAGCACAGATACGCAGTATTTT.